This T cell receptor (beta chain) was found in a study of cytomegalovirus exposure and HLA in healthy donors. Study at large: Among the 350 to 400 donors who were genotyped, about 80% fell in the genetic ancestry cluster that is associated with self-reported Caucasian donors. Study-level findings and limits: Rarity marked most TCR sequences, yet some public TCRs occurred in many donors. Analyses of presence/absence relied on an assumption of roughly uniform sequencing depth across donors.

PCR employed 60 Vbeta and 13 Jbeta primers. The protocol was immunoSEQ multiplex PCR, while the TCRdb copy is restricted to in-frame clones and leaves out a portion. With 70,000 or so clones in the sample, the ten largest clones hold roughly 2.3%. On this clone: What it binds is unknown.

This TCR came from a female donor in good health and CMV-seropositive. The sample consisted of PBMCs.

The CDR3 coding sequence is TGTGCCAGCAGCCAGGGACTAGCGGCGGAGACCCAGTACTTC. Amino acid sequence: CASSQGLAAETQYF. The chain uses TRBV7-2 and TRBJ2-5; 11 bases match TRBD2. The length of the CDR3 is 14 residues. After removal of 5 bases from V and 5 bases from J, the junction contained 4 bases not matched to a gene. CDR1 and CDR2 from the germline V gene are SGHTA and FQGNSA.